The present T cell receptor (beta chain) was sequenced within a study of blood T cells in healthy people across ages. General study results and limits: More naive CD4+ cells and higher diversity marked long-lived donors relative to aged donors.

A second PCR of roughly 7 to 11 cycles used a sample-barcoded 5' primer and a J-beta primer mix. Every cDNA molecule carried a tag from a template-switch adaptor bearing 12 random nucleotides. Using its own MiXCR run on the 5' RACE reads, TCRdb lists one record per CDR3 protein. In the table there are about 780,000 distinct CDR3 sequences, roughly 25% of which are singletons. This clonotype was seen once. Its cognate antigen is unknown. The junction departs from germline at one end; a sequencing error may be responsible. The length of the CDR3 is 15 residues. Germline CDR1 and CDR2: MNHEY and SMNVEV (reference sequence). The donors, aged roughly 6 to 95, were healthy Caucasians from Russia. These data were also filed under a second study, of T cells of mothers and their children.

This chain connects TRBV27 to TRBJ1-5, with D hard to call. This TCR was sampled from a boy between 10 and 17 years old in good health. The sample consisted of blood. In DNA form, the CDR3 reads TGTGCCAGCAGGGGAAGGCCTCCTAGCAATCAGCCCCAACATTTT. Amino acid sequence: CASRGRPPSNQPQHF.